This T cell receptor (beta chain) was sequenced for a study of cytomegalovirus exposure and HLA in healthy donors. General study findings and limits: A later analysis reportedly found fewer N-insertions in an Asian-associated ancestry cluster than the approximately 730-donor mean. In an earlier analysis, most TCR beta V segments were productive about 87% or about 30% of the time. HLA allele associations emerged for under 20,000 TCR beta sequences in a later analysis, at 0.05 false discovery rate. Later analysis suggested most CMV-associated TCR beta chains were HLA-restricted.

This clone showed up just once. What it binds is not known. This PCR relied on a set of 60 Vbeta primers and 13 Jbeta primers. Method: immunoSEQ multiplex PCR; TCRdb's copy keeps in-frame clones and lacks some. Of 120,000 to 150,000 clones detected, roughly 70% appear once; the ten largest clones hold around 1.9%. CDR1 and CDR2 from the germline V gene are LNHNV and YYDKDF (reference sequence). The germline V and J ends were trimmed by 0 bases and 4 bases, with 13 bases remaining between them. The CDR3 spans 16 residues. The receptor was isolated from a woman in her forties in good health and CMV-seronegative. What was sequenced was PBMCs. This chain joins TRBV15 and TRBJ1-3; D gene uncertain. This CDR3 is CATSREQRPGGNTIYF. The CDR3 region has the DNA TGTGCCACCAGCAGAGAGCAGAGACCGGGGGGAAACACCATATATTTT.